This T cell receptor beta chain came from a study of blood T cell repertoires in COVID-19. Study as a whole: Sample material is recorded as cDNA or gDNA derived from T cells, B-cell-depleted T cells, or PBMCs.

In the original processing: The assay estimated nucleated cells by amplifying reference gene primers. The protocol was immunoSEQ multiplex PCR, while the TCRdb copy is restricted to in-frame clones and leaves out a portion. V and J calls and clone size follow that table, whereas D and trimming were derived from the DNA. The table lists 200,000 to 300,000 clones, about 83% of them singletons. This clonotype originated in a human donor in a cohort sampled during active COVID-19. Specimen: peripheral blood.

CDR3 amino acids: CASSIGDYSNQPQHF. The CDR3 DNA reads TGTGCCAGTAGTATTGGGGACTATAGCAATCAGCCCCAGCATTTT. The chain recombines TRBV19 with TRBJ1-5, with a tentative D call TRBD1 (5 bases). CDR1 and CDR2 (germline): LNHDA, SQIVND (reference sequence). Trimming took 3 bases from V and 0 from J, leaving 9 bases between them. This CDR3 has 15 amino acids.